These 16 T cell receptor beta chains share one sample of origin, sequenced in a study of blood T cell repertoires in COVID-19. Sequencing used immunoSEQ multiplex PCR; TCRdb keeps in-frame clones, though not all of them. The sample includes about 53,000 clones, roughly 89% of them seen just once. Sequences were obtained from peripheral blood. These receptors all stem from a man in his 60s with active COVID-19.

This chain connects TRBV5-5 to TRBJ1-3; D not certain. CDR3 length: 14 residues. V was pared by 0 bases and J by 2 bases, with 6 bases between. The germline gives CDR1 SGHKS, CDR2 YYEKEE (reference sequence). CDR3 sequence: CASSLVQAGNTIYF. In DNA form, the CDR3 reads TGTGCCAGCAGCTTGGTTCAGGCTGGAAACACCATATATTTT.

A few counts support this clone. This chain links TRBV28 with TRBJ2-1; 13 positions agree with TRBD2. The trim removed 6 bases at V and 14 bases at J, leaving 10 bases unmatched. Germline assignment: CDR1 MDHEN and CDR2 SYDVKM. This CDR3 region has 14 residues. The CDR3 protein is CASRDQTSGRVKFF. CDR3 bases: TGTGCCAGCAGGGACCAAACTAGCGGGAGGGTCAAGTTCTTC.

The rearrangement joins TRBV2 to TRBJ2-1, with 9 bases that match TRBD2. Trimming removed 6 bases from V and 9 bases from J; junction bases left unmatched: 9. Germline V lookup: CDR1 SNHLY, CDR2 FYNNEI. The CDR3 runs 14 residues. CDR3 nucleotides: TGTGCCAGCAGCGTAATAGCGGGAGAGGTTGAGCAGTTCTTC. Its translation: CASSVIAGEVEQFF. The variable domain in full, with the rest retrieved from reference TRBV2 and TRBJ2-1, is EPEVTQTPSHQVTQMGQEVILRCVPISNHLYFYWYRQILGQKVEFLVSFYNNEISEKSEIFDDQFSVERPDGSNFTLKIRSTKLEDSAMYFCASSVIAGEVEQFFGPGTRLTVL.

J is TRBJ2-7 and V is TRBV19, with D maybe TRBD1 (6 bases). Trimming took 4 bases from V and 0 from J, leaving 13 bases between them. The CDR3 extends over 15 amino acids. CDR1 LNHDA and CDR2 SQIVND come from the germline V gene (reference sequence). The CDR3 DNA is TGTGCCAGTAGTAGAGACAGGATTACCTCCTACGAGCAGTACTTC. Encoded protein: CASSRDRITSYEQYF.

The genes are TRBV28 and TRBJ1-6; 7 bases agree with TRBD1. From germline, CDR1 is MDHEN and CDR2 SYDVKM. CDR3 size: 14 residues. V lost 6 bases to trimming and J lost 7 bases; unmatched junction nucleotides: 6. This CDR3 is CASSPPGQNSPLHF. The CDR3 region has the DNA TGTGCCAGCAGCCCCCCGGGACAGAATTCACCCCTCCACTTT.

The chain recombines TRBV28 with TRBJ1-4; D is uncertain. The CDR3 is 13 amino acids. CDR1 is MDHEN and CDR2 is SYDVKM in the germline V gene. The V end lost 6 bases, the J end lost 0 bases, and 5 bases lay between the germline ends. CDR3 nucleotide sequence: TGTGCCAGCAGGATAGCAACTAATGAAAAACTGTTTTTT. Translated, it gives CASRIATNEKLFF.

The V and J genes are TRBV20-1 and TRBJ1-6; D gene unclear. From germline, CDR1 is DFQATT and CDR2 SNEGSKA (reference sequence). V gave up 3 bases and J gave up 0 bases, with 18 bases separating them. The CDR3 has 18 residues. CDR3: CSASRRRAPSSYNSPLHF. CDR3 DNA sequence: TGCAGTGCTAGTCGCAGGAGGGCACCGAGCTCCTATAATTCACCCCTCCACTTT.

V and J are TRBV6-5 and TRBJ2-1; 12 positions agree with TRBD2. The germline gives CDR1 MNHEY, CDR2 SVGAGI. With V trimmed by 0 bases and J by 13 bases, 10 bases remained unmatched. The CDR3 spans 16 residues. The CDR3 DNA is TGTGCCAGCAGTTACTCCTCCGGACTAGCGGGAAGGGGTCAGTTCTTC. It yields the protein CASSYSSGLAGRGQFF.

This chain joins TRBV4-2 and TRBJ1-3; maybe TRBD1 (6 bases). This CDR3 comprises 18 residues. Between the trimmed V and J ends, which lost 3 bases and 6 bases, there was a span of 24 bases. Germline-derived CDR1 and CDR2 are LGHNA and YNFKEQ. The CDR3 DNA follows: TGTGCCAGCAGCCACGCCCCTTGGGGCACAGGGCTCGAAAACACCATATATTTT. Translating it yields CASSHAPWGTGLENTIYF.

Written as DNA, the CDR3 is TGTGCCAGCAGTCTAACAGGGGGCGCGTCTTCGTCACCCCTCCACTTT. Protein sequence: CASSLTGGASSSPLHF. The chain joins TRBV28 to TRBJ1-6; 9 bases align to TRBD1. This CDR3 is 16 amino acids long. CDR1 is MDHEN and CDR2 is SYDVKM in the germline V gene. J gave up 10 bases and V 5 bases, and 12 bases lay outside the gene matches.

J is TRBJ1-6 and V is TRBV5-1, with D perhaps TRBD1 (5 bases). With 0 bases removed from V and 5 bases from J, the gap between germline ends came to 6 bases. Germline V lookup: CDR1 SGHRS, CDR2 YFSETQ. The CDR3 spans 14 residues. CDR3 sequence (DNA): TGCGCCAGCAGCTTGGAGGGGAATAATTCACCCCTCCACTTT. Translated: CASSLEGNNSPLHF.

V usage is TRBV5-1 and J usage is TRBJ1-6; maybe TRBD1 (5 bases). Trimming stripped 4 bases from V and 6 bases from J, with 14 bases between. The CDR3 spans 15 residues. Germline V gene lookup returns CDR1 SGHRS and CDR2 YFSETQ. In nucleotides, the CDR3 is TGCGCCAGCAGCCCCGACGGGCAGGGTAATTCACCCCTCCACTTT. Its protein is CASSPDGQGNSPLHF.

J is TRBJ1-2 and V is TRBV7-3; the D is unclear. The germline gives CDR1 SGHTA, CDR2 FQGTGA. Between the trimmed V and J ends, which lost 0 bases and 8 bases, there was a span of 16 bases. The CDR3 is 15 amino acids. The CDR3 DNA sequence: TGTGCCAGCAGCTTAACTGGCGGGCCCGGTGGGGGCTACACCTTC. Translated, it gives CASSLTGGPGGGYTF. Complete variable domain (other parts from reference TRBV7-3 and TRBJ1-2): GAGVSQTPSNKVTEKGKYVELRCDPISGHTALYWYRQSLGQGPEFLIYFQGTGAADDSGLPNDRFFAVRPEGSVSTLKIQRTERGDSAVYLCASSLTGGPGGGYTFGSGTRLTVV.

V is TRBV20-1 and J is TRBJ2-7, with 10 bases lining up with TRBD2. The germline gives CDR1 DFQATT, CDR2 SNEGSKA (reference sequence). V lost 6 bases to trimming and J lost 12 bases; unmatched junction nucleotides: 8. This CDR3 is built from 11 residues. In DNA, the CDR3 is TGCAGTGCAACAGGGACTAGCGCGGCGTACTTC. Protein product: CSATGTSAAYF.

This chain uses TRBV6-6 with TRBJ2-3, with D tentatively TRBD1 (5 bases). Between the trimmed V and J ends, which lost 6 bases and 2 bases, there was a span of 12 bases. The CDR3 loop spans 14 amino acids. Germline V gene lookup returns CDR1 MNHNY and CDR2 SVGAGI (reference sequence). The CDR3, as DNA: TGTGCCAGCAGCCGACAGAAGAACACAGATACGCAGTATTTT. Amino acid sequence: CASSRQKNTDTQYF.

V and J are TRBV27 and TRBJ2-7; D is uncertain. Germline V gene sequence: CDR1 MNHEY, CDR2 SMNVEV (reference sequence). The CDR3 totals 14 residues. V lost 2 bases, J lost 6 bases, and 14 bases lay in between. DNA for the CDR3: TGTGCCAGCAGTTTAGGGCAGGCCTATCCCGAGCAGTACTTC. Translating gives CASSLGQAYPEQYF.